These 23 T cell receptor beta chains were all obtained from the same sample, sequenced in a study of regulatory T cells in long-lasting Graves disease. Construction of TCR beta libraries relied on iRepertoire HTBI primers and on Arm-PCR targeting CDR3 regions. MiXCR, run by TCRdb on the multiplex PCR reads, gives a single entry per CDR3 protein. The sample lists under 500,000 distinct CDR3 sequences, roughly 15% occurring once. Time point meaning: newly diagnosed GD, antithyroid drugs for less than 3 months. With RNA extracted from PBMCs as input, the TCR library was made. A further study also used this sample, focusing on T cells in Graves' hyperthyroidism and ophthalmopathy.

Sample: peripheral blood mononuclear cells (PBMCs), taken at new diagnosis, from a patient treated with antithyroid drugs. These receptors were obtained from a woman in her 30s with Graves disease.

This clonotype was seen at least ten times. The rearrangement links TRBV5-1 to TRBJ2-6; D unresolved. Germline loops: CDR1 SGHRS, CDR2 YFSETQ. With 5 bases removed from V and 1 base from J, the gap between germline ends came to 7 bases. This CDR3 is built from 14 residues. The CDR3: CASRSGSGANVLTF. DNA of the CDR3: TGCGCCAGCAGATCCGGGTCTGGGGCCAACGTCCTGACTTTC.

This clonotype was seen many times. The rearrangement joins TRBV5-1 to TRBJ1-1, with D maybe TRBD1 (6 bases). The CDR3 is made up of 14 amino acids. Germline-derived CDR1 and CDR2 are SGHRS and YFSETQ. V gave up 2 bases and J gave up 2 bases, with 10 bases separating them. CDR3 sequence (DNA): TGCGCCAGCAGCTTCGACAGGCCTAACACTGAAGCTTTCTTT. This sequence encodes CASSFDRPNTEAFF.

This clonotype was seen ten or more times. J is TRBJ2-1 and V is TRBV28, with TRBD2 identical over 8 bases. Trimming removed 8 bases from V and 2 bases from J; junction bases left unmatched: 8. Germline V gene lookup returns CDR1 MDHEN and CDR2 SYDVKM. This CDR3 has 15 amino acids. The CDR3 coding sequence is TGTGCCAGCGCCCTTAGCGGGATAACCTACAATGAGCAGTTCTTC. It yields the protein CASALSGITYNEQFF. Filled out from reference TRBV28 and TRBJ2-1, the complete variable domain reads DVKVTQSSRYLVKRTGEKVFLECVQDMDHENMFWYRQDPGLGLRLIYFSYDVKMKEKGDIPEGYSVSREKKERFSLILESASTNQTSMYLCASALSGITYNEQFFGPGTRLTVL.

The chain employs TRBV11-2 and TRBJ2-3; 7 bases line up with TRBD2. The CDR3 is made up of 14 amino acids. CDR1 and CDR2 from the germline V gene are SGHAT and FQNNGV. V shed 5 bases, J shed 4 bases, and the junction held 6 bases outside the gene matches. In nucleotides, the CDR3 is TGTGCCAGCAGCAAAACGACTAGCTCAGATACGCAGTATTTT. Protein product: CASSKTTSSDTQYF.

At least ten counts were recorded for this clonotype. The V and J genes are TRBV7-2 and TRBJ1-2; a possible D gene is TRBD1 (6 bases). The CDR3 covers 15 residues. CDR1 SGHTA and CDR2 FQGNSA come from the germline V gene. Trimming left V 0 bases short and J 3 bases short, with 11 bases between. The CDR3 region is CASSLALGADYGYTF. The CDR3, as DNA: TGTGCCAGCAGCTTAGCCCTGGGGGCAGACTATGGCTACACCTTC.

This clonotype has ten or more counts. This rearrangement joins TRBV5-1 to TRBJ2-3, with TRBD2 matching over 9 bases. V gave up 7 bases and J gave up 5 bases; unmatched junction bases: 8. The germline gives CDR1 SGHRS, CDR2 YFSETQ. The CDR3 is 14 amino acids. The CDR3: CASSAGGSKDTQYF. Here the CDR3 DNA reads TGCGCCAGCTCTGCGGGAGGGTCGAAAGATACGCAGTATTTT.

This clonotype was found a few times. This chain connects TRBV7-2 to TRBJ2-7; no clear D. The germline CDR1 and CDR2 sequences are SGHTA and FQGNSA. V lost 5 bases and J 3 bases, leaving 14 bases between the germline ends. The CDR3 spans 14 residues. In nucleotides, the CDR3 is TGTGCCAGCAGCCCCCCGATCAGCGACTACGAGCAGTACTTC. This encodes CASSPPISDYEQYF.

This clonotype was seen many times. The V call is TRBV29-1, the J call TRBJ2-3, with D uncertain. The V gene lost 3 bases and the J gene lost 3 bases, with 7 bases spanning the gap. The germline gives CDR1 SQVTM, CDR2 ANQGSEA. The CDR3 contains 12 residues. CDR3 in DNA: TGCAGCGTTGAGTCTGGGACAGATACGCAGTATTTT. Its protein is CSVESGTDTQYF.

The chain is built from TRBV29-1 and TRBJ2-1; 11 bases fit TRBD2. This CDR3 has 16 residues. Losses at the gene ends were 5 bases for V and 4 bases for J; bases not matched to a gene: 10. Germline CDR1 SQVTM, CDR2 ANQGSEA. In DNA, the CDR3 is TGCAGCGTTCGACTAGCGGGGCCGAGCACGTACAATGAGCAGTTCTTC. This encodes CSVRLAGPSTYNEQFF.

There are many counts of this clonotype. This chain joins TRBV27 and TRBJ1-5; tentative D call: TRBD1 (5 bases). The CDR3 loop spans 14 amino acids. Germline-derived CDR1 and CDR2 are MNHEY and SMNVEV (reference sequence). V was pared by 2 bases and J by 3 bases, with 8 bases between. The CDR3 loop reads CASSLRGANQPQHF. The CDR3 DNA sequence: TGTGCCAGCAGTTTACGCGGGGCCAATCAGCCCCAGCATTTT.

This clonotype has only a few counts. The chain is built from TRBV10-3 and TRBJ2-7, with 11 bases identical to TRBD1. The CDR3 has 14 amino acids. V lost 6 bases, J lost 6 bases, and 7 bases stayed unmatched. Germline V gene data show CDR1 as ENHRY and CDR2 as SYGVKD. The CDR3 loop reads CAIREGQGGLEQYF. The CDR3 DNA is TGTGCCATCAGGGAGGGACAGGGGGGACTCGAGCAGTACTTC.

This clonotype has ten or more counts. The chain uses TRBV24-1 and TRBJ2-1, with 8 bases fitting TRBD2. V dropped 5 bases and J dropped 9; count of bases not matched to a gene: 8. In germline, CDR1 is KGHDR, CDR2 SFDVKD. There are 14 residues in the CDR3. DNA of the CDR3: TGTGCCACCAGTGGATCAGCGGGAGAGGGTGAGCAGTTCTTC. This sequence encodes CATSGSAGEGEQFF.

This chain links TRBV27 with TRBJ1-6; no firm D call. V lost 5 bases and J 9 bases, leaving 14 bases between the germline ends. CDR1 is MNHEY, CDR2 SMNVEV, per germline (reference sequence). This CDR3 spans 14 amino acids. The CDR3 reads CASSPWTGSSPLHF. The CDR3 DNA is TGTGCCAGCAGTCCCTGGACGGGGAGTTCACCCCTCCACTTT.

This clonotype was seen many times. This sequence joins TRBV3-1 and TRBJ1-6, with a possible D match to TRBD1 (5 bases). V was trimmed by 2 bases and J by 8 bases, leaving 13 bases between them. The CDR3 sequence is 15 residues long. Germline CDR1 reads LGHDT; CDR2 reads YNNKEL (reference sequence). The CDR3 coding sequence is TGTGCCAGCAGCCAATTTCCGGCAGGGCATTCACCCCTCCACTTT. This gives the protein CASSQFPAGHSPLHF.

This clonotype was recorded many times. The V and J genes are TRBV28 and TRBJ2-7, with 12 bases that match TRBD1. The V and J ends lost 6 bases and 7 bases, in that order; junction bases with no gene match: 13. CDR3 length equals 16 residues. Germline V CDR1 and CDR2: MDHEN, SYDVKM. The DNA for the CDR3 is TGTGCCAGCAGGACCGGGACAGGGGGCGTATTTTATGAGCAGTACTTC. Amino acid sequence: CASRTGTGGVFYEQYF. Complete variable domain (other parts from reference TRBV28 and TRBJ2-7): DVKVTQSSRYLVKRTGEKVFLECVQDMDHENMFWYRQDPGLGLRLIYFSYDVKMKEKGDIPEGYSVSREKKERFSLILESASTNQTSMYLCASRTGTGGVFYEQYFGPGTRLTVT.

Only a few counts were recorded for this clonotype. The chain joins TRBV20-1 to TRBJ2-3, with a weak D call TRBD2 (5 bases). From germline, CDR1 is DFQATT and CDR2 SNEGSKA (reference sequence). The CDR3 totals 13 residues. The V end was cut by 6 bases, the J end by 6 bases, with 16 bases between. The CDR3 nucleotides are TGCAGTGCCTCTGAGCCTAGCTTGGATACGCAGTATTTT. Translated, it gives CSASEPSLDTQYF.

This clonotype has ten or more counts. V is TRBV7-9 and J is TRBJ1-2; D might be TRBD1 (6 bases). The CDR3 loop spans 13 amino acids. CDR1 and CDR2 (germline): SEHNR, FQNEAQ (reference sequence). V was clipped by 5 bases and J by 4 bases, with 11 bases between them. The CDR3 bases are TGTGCCAGCAGCCTCCGGGACACCTATGGCTACACCTTC. Translated: CASSLRDTYGYTF.

The table lists this clonotype with many counts. The chain uses TRBV3-1 and TRBJ2-5; 12 bases are shared with TRBD2. V shed 8 bases, J shed 1 base, and the junction held 5 bases outside the gene matches. The V gene's germline CDR1 is LGHDT and CDR2 YNNKEL (reference sequence). The CDR3 spans 15 residues. Written as DNA, the CDR3 is TGTGCCAGCGAACGGACTAGCGGGGCCCAAGAGACCCAGTACTTC. Amino acids: CASERTSGAQETQYF.

About this clonotype itself: The junction differs from germline at one of its ends, possibly a read error. The rearrangement joins TRBV3-1 to TRBJ1-1; a weak D match, TRBD1 (6 bases). CDR1 and CDR2 (germline): LGHDT, YNNKEL (reference sequence). CDR3 length: 14 residues. This chain's CDR3 is CASSQYGGGGEACF. CDR3 DNA: TGTGCCAGCAGCCAATATGGCGGGGGCGGTGAAGCTTGCTTT.

The gene calls are TRBV2 and TRBJ1-5; D is ambiguous. CDR1 and CDR2 from the germline V gene are SNHLY and FYNNEI. V was pared by 6 bases and J by 7 bases, with 10 bases between. The CDR3 has 12 residues. This chain's CDR3 is CASSLNMQPQHF. The DNA for the CDR3 is TGTGCCAGCAGCCTGAACATGCAGCCCCAGCATTTT.

The table lists this clonotype with many counts. The chain employs TRBV20-1 and TRBJ2-5, with D perhaps TRBD2 (5 bases). The CDR3 covers 14 residues. Germline CDR1 reads DFQATT; CDR2 reads SNEGSKA (reference sequence). Between the trimmed V and J ends, which lost 1 base and 5 bases, there was a span of 14 bases. CDR3 in DNA: TGCAGTGCTAGAGGGTCAGGAGGTGGGGAGACCCAGTACTTC. It encodes CSARGSGGGETQYF.

This clonotype was counted ten times or more. The chain links TRBV24-1 to TRBJ2-1, with D perhaps matching TRBD2 (6 bases). CDR3 length: 17 amino acids. Between the trimmed V and J ends, which lost 3 bases and 0 bases, there was a span of 14 bases. The V gene's germline CDR1 is KGHDR and CDR2 SFDVKD. The CDR3 loop reads CATSDGDRGSSYNEQFF. The CDR3 bases are TGTGCCACCAGTGATGGCGACCGGGGGAGCTCCTACAATGAGCAGTTCTTC.

The sample holds many counts of this clonotype. The chain joins TRBV3-1 to TRBJ1-2, with D tentatively TRBD1 (6 bases). The ends were cut back, 0 bases at V and 3 bases at J, with 11 bases in the middle. The germline gives CDR1 LGHDT, CDR2 YNNKEL (reference sequence). This CDR3 has 15 residues. CDR3 nucleotides: TGTGCCAGCAGCCAAGAGGGGGCGCATTACTATGGCTACACCTTC. Its protein is CASSQEGAHYYGYTF.